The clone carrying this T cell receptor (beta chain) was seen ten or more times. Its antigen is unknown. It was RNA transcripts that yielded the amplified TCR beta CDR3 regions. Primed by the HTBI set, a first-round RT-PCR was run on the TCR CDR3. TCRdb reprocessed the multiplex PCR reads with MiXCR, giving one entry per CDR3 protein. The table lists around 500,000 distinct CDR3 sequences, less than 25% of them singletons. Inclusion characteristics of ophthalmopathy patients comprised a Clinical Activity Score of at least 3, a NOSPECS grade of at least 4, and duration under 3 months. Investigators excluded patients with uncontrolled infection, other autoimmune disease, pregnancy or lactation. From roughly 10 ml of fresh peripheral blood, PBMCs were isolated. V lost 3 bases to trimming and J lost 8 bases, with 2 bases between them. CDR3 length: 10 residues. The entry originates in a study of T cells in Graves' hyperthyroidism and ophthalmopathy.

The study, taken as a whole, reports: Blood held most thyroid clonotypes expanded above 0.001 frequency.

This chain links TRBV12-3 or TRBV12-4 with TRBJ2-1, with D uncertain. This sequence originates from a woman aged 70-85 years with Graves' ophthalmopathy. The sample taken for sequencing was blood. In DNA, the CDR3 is TGTGCCAGCAGTTTTGATGAGCAGTTCTTC. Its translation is CASSFDEQFF.